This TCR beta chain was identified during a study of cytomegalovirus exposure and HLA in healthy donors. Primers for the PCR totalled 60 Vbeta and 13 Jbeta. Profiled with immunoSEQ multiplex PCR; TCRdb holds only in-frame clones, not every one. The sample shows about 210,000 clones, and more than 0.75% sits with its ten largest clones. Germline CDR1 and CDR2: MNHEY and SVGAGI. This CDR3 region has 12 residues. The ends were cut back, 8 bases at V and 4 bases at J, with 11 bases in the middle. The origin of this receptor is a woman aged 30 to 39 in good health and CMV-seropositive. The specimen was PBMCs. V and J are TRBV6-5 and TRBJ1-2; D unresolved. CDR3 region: CASWSSGYGYTF. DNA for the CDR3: TGTGCCAGCTGGAGTAGCGGCTATGGCTACACCTTC.